This T cell receptor beta chain was documented in a study of T cells in localized non-small cell lung cancer (dated by TCRdb to the early 2020s). About the investigation overall: Comparing tumors with uninvolved tumor-adjacent lungs, the study looked at the T cell repertoires of hundreds of patients with early-stage NSCLC. The cohort consisted of around 250 treatment-naive NSCLC patients whose localized lung tumors had been resected. NSCLC patients had a mean age of approximately 66 years, and approximately 140 were male and about 98 female.

Regarding this clone: Its antigen is unknown. It has no much larger one-base neighbor in the sample; base qualities were not kept.

V drops 0 bases and J drops 0 bases, leaving 5 bases in between. Measured from the cysteine to the phenylalanine, the CDR3 is 15 residues long. Solely the CDR3 DNA is kept, with 45 bases framed from the first base. The germline V gene encodes CDR1 MNHGY and CDR2 SAAAGT. The immunoSEQ Assay was used to sequence TCR beta CDR3 regions from DNA. Under the source paper's analysis protocol: T cell density was computed as TCR beta template counts normalized to usable DNA estimated by amplifying housekeeping genes. The preseqR package was used to estimate richness by extrapolating to 400,000 templates for PBMC samples and to 120,000 templates for tissue samples. Clonality was defined as one minus Pielou's evenness. Tissue-enriched TCRs were identified through differential abundance testing performed on productive amino-acid clonotypes, with a minimum total count of 5 and an alpha of 0.1. The Jaccard Index and the Morisita Overlap Index were used to quantify repertoire overlap between compartments. GLIPH grouped TCR beta CDR3s together with public tetramer-defined viral CDR3s, and a viral motif had to include at least three viral sequences and show V-gene enrichment. This immuneACCESS table, as held by TCRdb, lists in-frame sequences with V and J called but not all clones. Of the missing ones, under half trace to an unresolved V gene in checked studies; the others have no known cause. V, J and clone size are those of that table, while D and trimming were read from the DNA. This sample has about 1,600 clones in its table, and 20% to 30% of those were observed once. Roughly 13% of the sample comes from the top ten.

Uninvolved adjacent lung was taken at least 2 cm from the tumor margin and confirmed free of atypia by two independent pathologists. At diagnosis, tumor, uninvolved tumor-adjacent lung and peripheral blood were collected and then preserved as a mix of FFPE and fresh-frozen material. What the work shows at the level of the full study, not this receptor alone: Uninvolved tumor-adjacent lung showed the highest T cell clonality, higher than tumor, which suggests more focused antigenic responses in the adjacent lung. Since the design was exploratory, TCR variables were selected using unadjusted p-values with no false-discovery rate correction. A median of approximately 55 of the top 100 tumor clones were detected in paired uninvolved adjacent lung, and around 30 of these tumor clones were also found among the top 100 clones of the paired uninvolved adjacent lung. Higher blood T cell density associated with longer overall survival, while higher adjacent-lung clonality associated with shorter survival. Because multi-region sequencing of the tumors was not done, intratumor heterogeneity could not be ruled out.

The sequencing used normal lung tissue next to the tumor, collected before any cancer treatment. The clonotype was recovered from a man between 40 and 75 years old with stage II squamous cell lung carcinoma. This receptor chain uses TRBV6-8 and TRBJ1-4, with TRBD1 as a weak D call on 5 bases. The bases read TGTGCCAGCAGTTACTCGACAGCAACTAATGAAAAACTGTTTTTT. It translates to CASSYSTATNEKLFF.